This T cell receptor beta chain was retrieved from a study of identical twins (dated by TCRdb to between 2015 and 2016). A note on the overall study: The study deep-sequenced TCR alpha and beta repertoires from monozygotic twins, unrelated adults of various ages and cord blood to test whether fetal clonotypes persist. Replicate twin experiments were performed at different times using different library preparation protocols to rule out contamination.

A note on this clonotype: Its antigen is still unknown. The conserved phenylalanine or tryptophan normally closing the CDR3 is absent here, so this likely arose from a read error.

General conclusions and limits of the study: Recombination models systematically underestimated out-of-frame TCR alpha sharing in monozygotic twins but agreed with sharing between unrelated individuals. Abundant cord blood beta clonotypes carried fewer insertions; young adult naive repertoires showed a weaker similar trend, while memory repertoires showed none. In beta out-of-frame sequences, excess twin sharing was weaker, because having fewer shared sequences lowered the signal-to-noise ratio. Because the same donors could not be followed over many years, conclusions were based on cross-sectional statistical analysis. Compared with coincidental sharing between unrelated individuals, out-of-frame TCR alpha sequences shared between twins showed an excess of sequences with low generation probability. Invariant T cells such as MAIT and iNKT could partly confound zero-insertion analyses, though diverse VJ usage argued against this for most clonotypes.

Every donor in the study was a healthy Caucasian. The twin cohort consisted of three pairs of female monozygotic twins, all aged roughly 18 to 29 years. Miltenyi CD45RO+ enrichment and human naive T-cell isolation kits were used to isolate memory (CD45RO+) and naive T cells from PBMC. Library method: 5' RACE. The reads were generated on an Illumina HiSeq 2000. A universal primer binding site was added through template switching, and the final cDNA carried a unique molecular identifier so that TCR cDNA molecules could be counted accurately. First-strand cDNA for TCR alpha and beta chains was synthesized from specific primers in the conserved constant-segment region. To control for contamination, every cDNA library carried two barcodes: a SMART-Mk sample barcode plus Illumina barcodes. Two successive PCR steps introduced TruSeq adapter sequences along with Illumina sample barcodes. The Illumina HiSeq platform was used with custom primers to sequence TCR alpha and beta cDNA libraries. The authors' pipeline ran thus. Raw reads were processed with MiGEC to extract unique molecular identifiers, and MiXCR was used to determine CDR3 positions. Recombination models were inferred per individual with the repgenHMM and IGoR tools using an EM algorithm. The tcR package in R was used for shared clonotype analysis, with sharing normalized by the product of cloneset sizes. Out-of-frame nonproductive sequences were analyzed to study raw recombination free of thymic and clonal selection effects. Starting from the raw public reads, TCRdb applied fastp trimming at Q25, assembled clones with MiXCR and retained in-frame beta chains. When rows share a CDR3 protein, they turn into one entry using the most common DNA and genes. TCRdb's processing, not the authors' own work, is the source of the V and J calls. This sample has about 240,000 distinct CDR3 sequences in its table, and more than 9.5% of those were observed once. Jointly, the top ten make up roughly 4.2% of the sample.

The CDR3 is made up of 12 amino acids, end residues included. Solely the CDR3 DNA is kept, with 36 bases framed from the first base. V sheds 3 bases and J sheds 5 bases, leaving 7 bases between their ends. A further study also used this sample, focusing on yellow fever vaccine responses in identical twins. From that second study: According to the authors, the vaccine-induced T cell response in identical twins seemed to be partly convergent and partly specific to each individual. The study precisely tracked vaccine-responding T cell clones in identical twins.

The V and J genes are TRBV12-3 or TRBV12-4 and TRBJ1-1; too little of a D gene remains to name it. This clonotype was sampled from a woman aged 18-29 years in good health. The sample consisted of memory (CD45RO+) T cells sorted from blood. What this sample's cell subset or site label stands for: CD45RO+ enriched T cells. The CDR3 sequence is CASSLRETEAFV. The base sequence is TGTGCCAGCAGTTTGAGGGAGACTGAAGCTTTCGTT.